This T cell receptor (beta chain) is from a study of cytomegalovirus exposure and HLA in healthy donors. Across the whole study: Within the Caucasian-associated ancestry cluster were more than 75% of the 398 genotyped donors. Whole-study results and caveats: A later analysis by the authors found several of the most significant clusters apparently linked to common viral pathogens.

This clone was seen a few times. Its antigen is undetermined. The PCR ran on 60 Vbeta and 13 Jbeta primers. Profiling relied on immunoSEQ multiplex PCR, and the TCRdb table lists in-frame clones only, not all of them. The sample yields about 120,000 clones, 8% to 11% seen once. This receptor was identified in a woman under 30 in good health and CMV-seropositive. Material: PBMCs.

The CDR3 DNA is TGTGCCAGCTCACAACAGGGAAATGAGCAGTTCTTC. The encoded protein is CASSQQGNEQFF. The V and J genes are TRBV18 and TRBJ2-1; D perhaps matches TRBD1 (6 bases). This CDR3 region has 12 residues. The germline gives CDR1 KGHSH, CDR2 LQKENI. V was pared by 4 bases and J by 7 bases, with 8 bases between.